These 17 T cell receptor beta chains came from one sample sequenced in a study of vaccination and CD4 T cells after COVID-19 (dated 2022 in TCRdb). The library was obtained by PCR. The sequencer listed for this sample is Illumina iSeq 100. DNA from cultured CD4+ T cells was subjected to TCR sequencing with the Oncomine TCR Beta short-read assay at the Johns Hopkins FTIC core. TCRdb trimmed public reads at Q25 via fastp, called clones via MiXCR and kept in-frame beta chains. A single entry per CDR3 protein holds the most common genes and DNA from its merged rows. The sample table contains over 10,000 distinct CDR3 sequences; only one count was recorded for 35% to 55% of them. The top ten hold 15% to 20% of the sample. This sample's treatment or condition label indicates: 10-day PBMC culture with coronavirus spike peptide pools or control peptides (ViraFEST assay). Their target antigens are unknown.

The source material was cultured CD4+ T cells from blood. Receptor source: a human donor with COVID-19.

The CDR3: CATSREGQGANQPQHF. The CDR3 DNA is TGTGCCACCAGCAGGGAGGGACAGGGGGCAAATCAGCCCCAGCATTTT. The V gene is TRBV15, the J gene TRBJ1-5; 12 bases are a match to TRBD1. CDR3 length equals 16 residues. The ends lost 3 bases at V and 4 bases at J; junction bases unmatched: 4. The germline gives CDR1 LNHNV, CDR2 YYDKDF (reference sequence).

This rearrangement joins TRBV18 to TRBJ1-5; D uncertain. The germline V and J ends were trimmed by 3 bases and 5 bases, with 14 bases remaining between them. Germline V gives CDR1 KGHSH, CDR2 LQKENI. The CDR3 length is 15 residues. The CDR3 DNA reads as TGTGCCAGCTCACCCGCCTTTATCGAAGATCAGCCCCAGCATTTT. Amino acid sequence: CASSPAFIEDQPQHF. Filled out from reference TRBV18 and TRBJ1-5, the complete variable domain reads NAGVMQNPRHLVRRRGQEARLRCSPMKGHSHVYWYRQLPEEGLKFMVYLQKENIIDESGMPKERFSAEFPKEGPSILRIQQVVRGDSAAYFCASSPAFIEDQPQHFGDGTRLSIL.

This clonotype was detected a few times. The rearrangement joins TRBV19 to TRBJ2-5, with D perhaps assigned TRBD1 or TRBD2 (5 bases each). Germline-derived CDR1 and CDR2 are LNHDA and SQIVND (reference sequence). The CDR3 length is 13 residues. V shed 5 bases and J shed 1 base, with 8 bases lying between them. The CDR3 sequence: CASSGTAQETQYF. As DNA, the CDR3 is TGTGCCAGTAGTGGGACGGCCCAAGAGACCCAGTACTTC.

The CDR3 DNA reads as TGTGCCAGCAGTGTAAAGGGGGTGAGGTCACCCCTCCACTTT. It is translated as CASSVKGVRSPLHF. V is TRBV25-1 and J is TRBJ1-6, with D possibly TRBD1 on 6 matching bases. V gave up 4 bases and J gave up 10 bases, with 14 bases separating them. Germline-derived CDR1 and CDR2 are MGHDK and SYGVNS. This CDR3 has 14 amino acids.

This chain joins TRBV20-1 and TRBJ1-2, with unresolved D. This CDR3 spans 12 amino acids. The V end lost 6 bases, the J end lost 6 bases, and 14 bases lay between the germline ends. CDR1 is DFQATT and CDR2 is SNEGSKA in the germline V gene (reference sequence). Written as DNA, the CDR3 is TGCAGTGCCAAGGACGGTTTGAATGGCTACACCTTC. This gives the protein CSAKDGLNGYTF.

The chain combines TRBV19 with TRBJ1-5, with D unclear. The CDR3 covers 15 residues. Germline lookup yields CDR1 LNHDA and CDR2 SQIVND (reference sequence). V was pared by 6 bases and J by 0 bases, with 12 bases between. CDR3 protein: CASSPDGNSNQPQHF. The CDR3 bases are TGTGCCAGTAGCCCGGACGGAAATAGCAATCAGCCCCAGCATTTT. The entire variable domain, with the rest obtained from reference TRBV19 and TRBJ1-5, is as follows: DGGITQSPKYLFRKEGQNVTLSCEQNLNHDAMYWYRQDPGQGLRLIYYSQIVNDFQKGDIAEGYSVSREKKESFPLTVTSAQKNPTAFYLCASSPDGNSNQPQHFGDGTRLSIL.

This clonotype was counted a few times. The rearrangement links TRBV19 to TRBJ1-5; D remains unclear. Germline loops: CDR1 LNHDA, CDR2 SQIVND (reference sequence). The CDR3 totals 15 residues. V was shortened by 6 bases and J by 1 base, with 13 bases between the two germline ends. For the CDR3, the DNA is TGTGCCAGTAGGGTCCGGGAACCAAGCAATCAGCCCCAGCATTTT. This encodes CASRVREPSNQPQHF. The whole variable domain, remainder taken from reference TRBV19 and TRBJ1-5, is DGGITQSPKYLFRKEGQNVTLSCEQNLNHDAMYWYRQDPGQGLRLIYYSQIVNDFQKGDIAEGYSVSREKKESFPLTVTSAQKNPTAFYLCASRVREPSNQPQHFGDGTRLSIL.

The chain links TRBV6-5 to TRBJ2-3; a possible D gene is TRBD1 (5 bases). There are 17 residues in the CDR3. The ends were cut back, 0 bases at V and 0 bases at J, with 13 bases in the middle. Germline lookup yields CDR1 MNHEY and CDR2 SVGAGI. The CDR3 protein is CASSYSAQDISTDTQYF. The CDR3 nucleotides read TGTGCCAGCAGTTACTCGGCCCAGGACATTAGCACAGATACGCAGTATTTT.

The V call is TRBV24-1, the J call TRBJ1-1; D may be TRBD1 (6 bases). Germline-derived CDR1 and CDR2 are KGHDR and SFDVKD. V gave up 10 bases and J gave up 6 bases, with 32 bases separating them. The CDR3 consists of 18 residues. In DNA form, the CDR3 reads TGTGCCACTCCAAATTCGTCCCTGACCGGGACAACTTTTTCTGAAGCTTTCTTT. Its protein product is CATPNSSLTGTTFSEAFF.

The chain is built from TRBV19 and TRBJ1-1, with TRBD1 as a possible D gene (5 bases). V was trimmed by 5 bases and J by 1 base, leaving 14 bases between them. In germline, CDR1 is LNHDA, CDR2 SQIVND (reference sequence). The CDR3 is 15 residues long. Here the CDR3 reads CASSWPGMANTEAFF. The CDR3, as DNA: TGTGCCAGTAGTTGGCCAGGGATGGCGAACACTGAAGCTTTCTTT.

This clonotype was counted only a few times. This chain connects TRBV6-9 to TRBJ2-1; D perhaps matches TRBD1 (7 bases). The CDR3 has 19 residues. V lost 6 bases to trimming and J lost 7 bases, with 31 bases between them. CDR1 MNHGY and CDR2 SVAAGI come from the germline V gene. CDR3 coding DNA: TGTGCCAGCAGAAGAGTCCGGGACAGACTCGATCCGGAGGGAAATGAGCAGTTCTTC. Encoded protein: CASRRVRDRLDPEGNEQFF.

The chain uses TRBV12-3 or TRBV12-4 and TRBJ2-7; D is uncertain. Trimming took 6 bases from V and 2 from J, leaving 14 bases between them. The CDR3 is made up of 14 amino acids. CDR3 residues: CASSPPGGAYEQYF. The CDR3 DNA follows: TGTGCCAGCAGCCCGCCGGGCGGTGCCTACGAGCAGTACTTC.

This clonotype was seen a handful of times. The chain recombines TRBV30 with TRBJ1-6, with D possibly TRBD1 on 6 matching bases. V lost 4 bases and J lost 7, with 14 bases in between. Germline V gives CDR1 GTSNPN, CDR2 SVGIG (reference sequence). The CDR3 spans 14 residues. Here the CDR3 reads CAWIPTGTNSPLHF. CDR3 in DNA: TGTGCCTGGATTCCGACAGGCACAAATTCACCCCTCCACTTT.

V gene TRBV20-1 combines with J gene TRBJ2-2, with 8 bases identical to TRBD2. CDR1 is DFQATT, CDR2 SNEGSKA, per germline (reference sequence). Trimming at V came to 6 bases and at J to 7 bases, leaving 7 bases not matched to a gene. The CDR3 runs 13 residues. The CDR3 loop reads CSATAGDIGELFF. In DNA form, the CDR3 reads TGCAGTGCCACAGCGGGGGATATCGGGGAGCTGTTTTTT.

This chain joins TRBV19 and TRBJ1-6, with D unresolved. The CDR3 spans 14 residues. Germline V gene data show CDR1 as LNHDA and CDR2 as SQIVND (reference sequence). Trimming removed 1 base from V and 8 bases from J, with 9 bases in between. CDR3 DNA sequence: TGTGCCAGTAGTATAGTTTCAGCAGATTCACCCCTCCACTTT. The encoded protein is CASSIVSADSPLHF.

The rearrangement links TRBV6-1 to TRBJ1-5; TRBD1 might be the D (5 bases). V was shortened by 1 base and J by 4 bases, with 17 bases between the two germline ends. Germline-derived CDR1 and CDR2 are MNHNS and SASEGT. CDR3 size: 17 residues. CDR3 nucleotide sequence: TGTGCCAGCAGTGAAGAATTCCGAGGGGTTAGGAATCAGCCCCAGCATTTT. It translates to CASSEEFRGVRNQPQHF.

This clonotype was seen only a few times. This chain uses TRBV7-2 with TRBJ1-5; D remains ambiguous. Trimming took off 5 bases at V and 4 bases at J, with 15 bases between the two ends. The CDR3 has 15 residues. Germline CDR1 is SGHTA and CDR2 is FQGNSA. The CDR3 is CASSLVSDGNQPQHF. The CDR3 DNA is TGTGCCAGCAGCCTGGTGTCGGATGGGAATCAGCCCCAGCATTTT.